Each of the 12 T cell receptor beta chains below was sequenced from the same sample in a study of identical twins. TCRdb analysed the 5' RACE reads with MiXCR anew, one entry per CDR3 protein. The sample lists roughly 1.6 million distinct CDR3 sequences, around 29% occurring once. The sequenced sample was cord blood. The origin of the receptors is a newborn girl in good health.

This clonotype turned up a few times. The CDR3 DNA is TGTGCCTGCGTGAGAGCCTACGAGCAGTACTTC. Amino acid sequence: CACVRAYEQYF. This sequence joins TRBV30 and TRBJ2-7; D gene uncertain. The CDR3 totals 11 residues. Trimming shortened V by 6 bases and J by 2 bases, and 8 bases separated the two germline ends. Germline CDR1 is GTSNPN and CDR2 is SVGIG (reference sequence).

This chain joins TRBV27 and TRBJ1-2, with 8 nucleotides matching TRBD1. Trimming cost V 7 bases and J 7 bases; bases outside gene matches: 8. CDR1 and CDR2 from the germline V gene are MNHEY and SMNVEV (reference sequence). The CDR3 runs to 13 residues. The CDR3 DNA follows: TGTGCCAGCACCTCCCCGGACAGGGTTGGCTACACCTTC. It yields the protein CASTSPDRVGYTF.

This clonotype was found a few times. In nucleotides, the CDR3 is TGTGCCAGCAGCGTCCGGGACAGGGGCTTCACAGATACGCAGTATTTT. Its translation: CASSVRDRGFTDTQYF. The rearrangement links TRBV4-2 to TRBJ2-3, with 10 bases lining up with TRBD1. Germline V gene data show CDR1 as LGHNA and CDR2 as YNFKEQ. This CDR3 is 16 amino acids long. V was clipped by 5 bases and J by 2 bases; unmatched bases: 7.

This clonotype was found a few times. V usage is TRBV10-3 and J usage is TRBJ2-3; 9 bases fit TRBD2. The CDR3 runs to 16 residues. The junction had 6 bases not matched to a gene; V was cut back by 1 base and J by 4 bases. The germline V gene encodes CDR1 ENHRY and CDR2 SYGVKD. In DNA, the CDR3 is TGTGCCATCAGTGAGTGGGCGGGAGGGCCGGCAGATACGCAGTATTTT. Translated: CAISEWAGGPADTQYF.

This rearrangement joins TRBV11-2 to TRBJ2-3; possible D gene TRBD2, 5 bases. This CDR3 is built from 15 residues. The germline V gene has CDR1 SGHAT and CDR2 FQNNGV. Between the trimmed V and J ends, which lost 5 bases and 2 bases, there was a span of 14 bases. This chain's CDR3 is CASSPGILATDTQYF. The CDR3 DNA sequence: TGTGCCAGCAGCCCCGGGATCTTGGCCACAGATACGCAGTATTTT.

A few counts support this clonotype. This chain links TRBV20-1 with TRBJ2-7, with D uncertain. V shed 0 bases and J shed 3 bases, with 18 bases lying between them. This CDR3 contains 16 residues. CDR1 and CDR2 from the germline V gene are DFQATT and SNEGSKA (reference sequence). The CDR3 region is CSARDYTAGLVYEQYF. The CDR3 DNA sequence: TGCAGTGCTAGAGATTACACGGCAGGCCTCGTCTACGAGCAGTACTTC.

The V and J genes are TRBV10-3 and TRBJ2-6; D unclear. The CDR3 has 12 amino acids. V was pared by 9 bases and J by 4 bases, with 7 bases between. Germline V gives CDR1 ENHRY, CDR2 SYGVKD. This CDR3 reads CAIGVGANVLTF. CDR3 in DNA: TGTGCCATTGGGGTGGGGGCCAACGTCCTGACTTTC.

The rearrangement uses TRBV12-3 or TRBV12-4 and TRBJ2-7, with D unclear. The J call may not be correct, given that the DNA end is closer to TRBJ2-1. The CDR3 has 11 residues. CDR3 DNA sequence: TGTGCCAGCAGTTTATCCTCTCGGCAGTTCTTC. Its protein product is CASSLSSRQFF.

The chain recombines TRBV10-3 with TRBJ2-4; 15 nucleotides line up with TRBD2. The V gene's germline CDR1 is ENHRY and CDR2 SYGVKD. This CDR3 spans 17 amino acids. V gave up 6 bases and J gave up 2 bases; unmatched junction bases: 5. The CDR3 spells CAISEGTSGRTKNIQYF. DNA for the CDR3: TGTGCCATCAGCGAGGGGACTAGCGGGAGGACCAAAAACATTCAGTACTTC.

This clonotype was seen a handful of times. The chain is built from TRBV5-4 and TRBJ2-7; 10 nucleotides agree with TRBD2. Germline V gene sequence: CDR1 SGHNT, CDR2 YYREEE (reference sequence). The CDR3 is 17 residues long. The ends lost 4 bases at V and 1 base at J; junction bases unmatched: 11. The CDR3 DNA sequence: TGTGCCAGCAGCCCAGGGGCTAGCGGGAGATCTTCCTACGAGCAGTACTTC. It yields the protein CASSPGASGRSSYEQYF.

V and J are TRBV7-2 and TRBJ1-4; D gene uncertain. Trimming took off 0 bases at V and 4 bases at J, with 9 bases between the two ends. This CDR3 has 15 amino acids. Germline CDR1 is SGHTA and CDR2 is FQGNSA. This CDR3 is CASSLAPRLNEKLFF. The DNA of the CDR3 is TGTGCCAGCAGCTTAGCGCCAAGGCTTAATGAAAAACTGTTTTTT.

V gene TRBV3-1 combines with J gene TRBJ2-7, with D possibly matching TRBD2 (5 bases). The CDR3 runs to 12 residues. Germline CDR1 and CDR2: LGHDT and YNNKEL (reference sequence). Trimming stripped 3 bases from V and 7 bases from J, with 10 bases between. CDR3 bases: TGTGCCAGCAGCCATGCCTCGGGGGAGCAGTACTTC. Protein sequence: CASSHASGEQYF.